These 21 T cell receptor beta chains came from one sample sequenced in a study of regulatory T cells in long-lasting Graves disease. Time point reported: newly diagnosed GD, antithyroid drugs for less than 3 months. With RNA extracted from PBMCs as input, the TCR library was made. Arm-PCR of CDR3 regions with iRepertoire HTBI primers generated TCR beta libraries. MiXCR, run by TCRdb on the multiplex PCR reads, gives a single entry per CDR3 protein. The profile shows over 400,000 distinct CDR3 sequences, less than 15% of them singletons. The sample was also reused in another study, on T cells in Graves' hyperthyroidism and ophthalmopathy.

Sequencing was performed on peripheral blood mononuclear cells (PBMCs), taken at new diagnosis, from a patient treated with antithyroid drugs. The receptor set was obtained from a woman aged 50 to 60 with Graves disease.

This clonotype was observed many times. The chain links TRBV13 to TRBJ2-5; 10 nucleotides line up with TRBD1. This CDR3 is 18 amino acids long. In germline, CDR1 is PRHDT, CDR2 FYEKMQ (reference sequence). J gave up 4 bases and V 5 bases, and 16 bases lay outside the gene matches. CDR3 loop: CASSPTPPGTGEGETQYF. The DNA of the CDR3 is TGTGCCAGCAGCCCCACCCCACCCGGGACAGGGGAAGGAGAGACCCAGTACTTC.

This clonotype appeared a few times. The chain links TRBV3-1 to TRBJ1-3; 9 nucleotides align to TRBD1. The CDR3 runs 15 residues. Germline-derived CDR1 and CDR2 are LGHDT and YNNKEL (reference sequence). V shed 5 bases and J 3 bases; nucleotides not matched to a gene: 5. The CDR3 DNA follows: TGTGCCAGCAGCAAGGACAGGGGAGGTGGAAACACCATATATTTT. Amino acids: CASSKDRGGGNTIYF.

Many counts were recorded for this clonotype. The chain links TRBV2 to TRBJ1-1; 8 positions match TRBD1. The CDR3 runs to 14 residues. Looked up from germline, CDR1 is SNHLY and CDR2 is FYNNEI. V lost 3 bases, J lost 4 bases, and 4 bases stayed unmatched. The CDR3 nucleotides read TGTGCCAGCAGTGATATTCAGGGGGCCACTGAAGCTTTCTTT. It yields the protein CASSDIQGATEAFF.

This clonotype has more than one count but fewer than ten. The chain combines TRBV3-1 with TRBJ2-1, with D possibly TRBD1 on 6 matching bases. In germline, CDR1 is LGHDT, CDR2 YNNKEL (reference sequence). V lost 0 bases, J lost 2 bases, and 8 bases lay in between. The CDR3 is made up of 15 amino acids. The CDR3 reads CASSQDQGTYNEQFF. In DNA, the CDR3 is TGTGCCAGCAGCCAAGATCAGGGGACCTACAATGAGCAGTTCTTC.

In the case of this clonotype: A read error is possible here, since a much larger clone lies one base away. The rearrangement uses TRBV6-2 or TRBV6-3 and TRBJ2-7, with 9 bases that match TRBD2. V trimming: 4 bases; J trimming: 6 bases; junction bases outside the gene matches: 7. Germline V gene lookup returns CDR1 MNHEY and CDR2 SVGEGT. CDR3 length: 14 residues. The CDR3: CASSCRPGLAEQYF. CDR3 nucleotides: TGTGCCAGCAGTTGCAGGCCGGGACTAGCCGAGCAGTACTTC.

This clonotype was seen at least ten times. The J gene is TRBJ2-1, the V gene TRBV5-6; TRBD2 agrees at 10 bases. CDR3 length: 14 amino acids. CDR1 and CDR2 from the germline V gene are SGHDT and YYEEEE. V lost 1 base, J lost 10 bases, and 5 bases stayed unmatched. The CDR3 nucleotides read TGTGCCAGCAGCTTGAGGCTAGCGGGAGTAGAGCAGTTCTTC. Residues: CASSLRLAGVEQFF.

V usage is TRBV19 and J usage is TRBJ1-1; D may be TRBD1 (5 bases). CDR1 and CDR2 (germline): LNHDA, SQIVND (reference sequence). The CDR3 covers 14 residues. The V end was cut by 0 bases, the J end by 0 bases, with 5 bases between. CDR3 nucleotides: TGTGCCAGTAGTATAGAGGGGGTGAACACTGAAGCTTTCTTT. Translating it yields CASSIEGVNTEAFF.

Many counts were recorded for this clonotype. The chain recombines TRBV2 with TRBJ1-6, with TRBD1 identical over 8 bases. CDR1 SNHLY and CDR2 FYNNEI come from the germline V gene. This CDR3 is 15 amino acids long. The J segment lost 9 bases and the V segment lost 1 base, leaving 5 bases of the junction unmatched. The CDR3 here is CASSEGPGGISPLHF. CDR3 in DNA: TGTGCCAGCAGTGAAGGGCCAGGGGGCATTTCACCCCTCCACTTT.

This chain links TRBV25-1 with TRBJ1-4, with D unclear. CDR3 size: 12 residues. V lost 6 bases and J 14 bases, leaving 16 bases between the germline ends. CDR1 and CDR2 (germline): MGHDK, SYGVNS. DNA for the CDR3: TGTGCCAGCAGACAGACCTCAGGATATCTGTTTTTT. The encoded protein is CASRQTSGYLFF.

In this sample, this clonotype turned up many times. The CDR3 sequence is CASSRDTANTGELFF. The CDR3, as DNA: TGCGCCAGCAGCCGGGACACCGCGAACACCGGGGAGCTGTTTTTT. The chain joins TRBV5-1 to TRBJ2-2; the D gene is possibly TRBD1 (6 bases). V was shortened by 4 bases and J by 0 bases, with 10 bases between the two germline ends. Per the germline V gene, CDR1 is SGHRS and CDR2 is YFSETQ. The CDR3 runs 15 residues.

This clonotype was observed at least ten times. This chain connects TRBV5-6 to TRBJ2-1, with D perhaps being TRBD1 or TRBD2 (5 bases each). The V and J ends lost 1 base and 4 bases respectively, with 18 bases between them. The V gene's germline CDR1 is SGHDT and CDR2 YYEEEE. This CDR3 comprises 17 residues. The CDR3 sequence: CASSLPRGATLYNEQFF. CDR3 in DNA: TGTGCCAGCAGCTTGCCGAGAGGGGCAACACTTTACAATGAGCAGTTCTTC. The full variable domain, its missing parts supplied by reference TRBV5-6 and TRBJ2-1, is DAGVTQSPTHLIKTRGQQVTLRCSPKSGHDTVSWYQQALGQGPQFIFQYYEEEERQRGNFPDRFSGHQFPNYSSELNVNALLLGDSALYLCASSLPRGATLYNEQFFGPGTRLTVL.

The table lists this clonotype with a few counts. For the CDR3, the DNA is TGTGCCAGCAGCCCCGGGACAGGCAAGTGGGAGCAGTACTTC. Residues: CASSPGTGKWEQYF. This chain joins TRBV6-1 and TRBJ2-7, with 8 bases identical to TRBD1. With 6 bases clipped from V and 7 bases from J, the junction kept 11 bases outside the gene matches. The length of the CDR3 is 14 residues. CDR1 is MNHNS, CDR2 SASEGT, per germline.

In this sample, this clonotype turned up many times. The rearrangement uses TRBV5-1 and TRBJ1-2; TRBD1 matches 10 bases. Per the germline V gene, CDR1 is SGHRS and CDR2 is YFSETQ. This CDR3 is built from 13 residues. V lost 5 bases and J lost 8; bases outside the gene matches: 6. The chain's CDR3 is CASRTGGSMGYTF. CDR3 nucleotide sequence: TGCGCCAGCAGGACAGGGGGCTCGATGGGCTACACCTTC.

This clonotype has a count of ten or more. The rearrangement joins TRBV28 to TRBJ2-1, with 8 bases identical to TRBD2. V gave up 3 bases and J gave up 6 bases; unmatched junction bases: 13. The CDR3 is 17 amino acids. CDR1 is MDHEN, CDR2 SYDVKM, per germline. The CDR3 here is CASSFNFIGRGPNEQFF. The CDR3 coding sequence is TGTGCCAGCAGTTTCAATTTCATCGGGAGGGGCCCCAATGAGCAGTTCTTC.

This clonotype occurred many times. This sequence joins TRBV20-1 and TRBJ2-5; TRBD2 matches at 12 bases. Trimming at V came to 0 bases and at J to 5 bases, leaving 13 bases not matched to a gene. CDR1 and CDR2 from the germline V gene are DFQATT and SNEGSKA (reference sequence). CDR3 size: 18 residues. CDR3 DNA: TGCAGTGCTAGAGAACTAGCGGGAGGATATATGGGGGCGGAGACCCAGTACTTC. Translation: CSARELAGGYMGAETQYF.

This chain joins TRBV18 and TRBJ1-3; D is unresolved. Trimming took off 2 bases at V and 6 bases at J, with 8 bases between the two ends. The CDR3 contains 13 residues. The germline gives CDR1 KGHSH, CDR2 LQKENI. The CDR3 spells CASSPGEENTIYF. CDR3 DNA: TGTGCCAGCTCACCAGGGGAAGAAAACACCATATATTTT. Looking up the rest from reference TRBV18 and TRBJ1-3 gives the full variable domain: NAGVMQNPRHLVRRRGQEARLRCSPMKGHSHVYWYRQLPEEGLKFMVYLQKENIIDESGMPKERFSAEFPKEGPSILRIQQVVRGDSAAYFCASSPGEENTIYFGEGSWLTVV.

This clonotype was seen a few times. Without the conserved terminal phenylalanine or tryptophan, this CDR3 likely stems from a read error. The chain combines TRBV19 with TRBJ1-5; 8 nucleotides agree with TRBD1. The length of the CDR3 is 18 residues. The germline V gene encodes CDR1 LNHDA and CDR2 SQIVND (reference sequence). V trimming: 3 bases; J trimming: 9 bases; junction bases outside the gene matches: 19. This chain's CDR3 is CASSIWSRGRFYILPQHL. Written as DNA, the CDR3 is TGTGCCAGTAGTATTTGGTCCAGGGGGCGATTTTATATATTGCCCCAGCATCTT.

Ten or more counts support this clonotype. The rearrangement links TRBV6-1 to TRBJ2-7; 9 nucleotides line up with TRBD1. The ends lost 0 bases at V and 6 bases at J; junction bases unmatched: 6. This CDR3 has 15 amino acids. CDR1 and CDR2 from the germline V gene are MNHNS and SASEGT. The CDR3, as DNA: TGTGCCAGCAGTGAAGCCGGGACAGGGCATTCCGAGCAGTACTTC. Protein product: CASSEAGTGHSEQYF.

CDR3 protein: CSVPGQGQETQYF. The CDR3, as DNA: TGCAGTGTCCCGGGACAGGGACAAGAGACCCAGTACTTC. This chain joins TRBV20-1 and TRBJ2-5; 9 bases line up with TRBD1. The CDR3 extends over 13 amino acids. The ends lost 7 bases at V and 2 bases at J; junction bases unmatched: 5. Germline V CDR1 and CDR2: DFQATT, SNEGSKA (reference sequence).

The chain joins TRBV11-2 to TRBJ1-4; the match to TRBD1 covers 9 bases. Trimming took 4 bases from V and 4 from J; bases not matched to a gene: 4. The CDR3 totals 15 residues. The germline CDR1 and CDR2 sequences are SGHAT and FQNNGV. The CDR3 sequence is CASSWTGADNEKLFF. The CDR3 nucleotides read TGTGCCAGCAGCTGGACAGGGGCCGATAATGAAAAACTGTTTTTT.

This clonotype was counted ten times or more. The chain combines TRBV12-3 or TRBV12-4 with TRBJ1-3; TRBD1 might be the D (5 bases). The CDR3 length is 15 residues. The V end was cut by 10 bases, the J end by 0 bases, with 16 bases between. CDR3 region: CATQLGGVSGNTIYF. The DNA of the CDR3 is TGTGCCACCCAGTTGGGGGGGGTCTCTGGAAACACCATATATTTT.